What follows are 13 T cell receptor beta chains derived from one specimen sequenced in a study of Ad26.COV2.S vaccination and SARS-CoV-2 variants. TCRdb's table, derived via immunoSEQ multiplex PCR, lists solely in-frame clones and lacks some. Among about 400,000 clones, about 91% were seen once, and the ten largest hold over 1.5%. Treatment of the sample: some 19 received Ad26.COV2.S at low or high dose, single or two shots; about 5 received placebo; per-sample allocation not given. Samples analyzed were those drawn on day 63 after the first vaccine or placebo injection. This specimen was peripheral blood, taken in a trial of Ad26.COV2.S vaccine versus placebo. The receptor source for this set is a person between 18 and 59 years old who received the Ad26.COV2.S COVID-19 vaccine or a placebo.

This rearrangement joins TRBV5-6 to TRBJ2-5; 7 nucleotides align to TRBD1. The germline gives CDR1 SGHDT, CDR2 YYEEEE. The CDR3 has 14 residues. V lost 5 bases, J lost 3 bases, and 7 bases stayed unmatched. CDR3 protein: CASRRQGKEETQYF. The CDR3 nucleotides are TGTGCCAGCAGGCGACAGGGAAAAGAAGAGACCCAGTACTTC.

A word on this clone: The sample contains more than one DNA sequence encoding this CDR3. The chain carries TRBV30 and TRBJ1-5, with D tentatively TRBD1 (5 bases). Per germline, CDR1 GTSNPN and CDR2 SVGIG (reference sequence). The CDR3 consists of 15 residues. V lost 0 bases, J lost 3 bases, and 12 bases lay in between. CDR3 DNA: TGTGCCTGGAGTGTACGGGGGGGTGTCAATCAGCCCCAGCATTTT. Amino acids: CAWSVRGGVNQPQHF.

The V call is TRBV19, the J call TRBJ1-1, with a tentative D call TRBD1 (6 bases). The V end was cut by 7 bases, the J end by 5 bases, with 11 bases between. The CDR3 totals 12 residues. Germline-derived CDR1 and CDR2 are LNHDA and SQIVND (reference sequence). CDR3 sequence (DNA): TGTGCCAGTAATCGCGACAGGACTGAAGCTTTCTTT. Translating it yields CASNRDRTEAFF.

The chain has TRBV4-1 and TRBJ2-7; TRBD1 might be the D (6 bases). Germline loops: CDR1 MGHRA, CDR2 YSYEKL. Trimming shortened V by 4 bases and J by 0 bases, and 13 bases separated the two germline ends. The CDR3 sequence is 15 residues long. The CDR3 nucleotides read TGCGCCAGCAGCCCCAGGACAGAGGGCTCCTACGAGCAGTACTTC. This sequence encodes CASSPRTEGSYEQYF.

This rearrangement joins TRBV6-5 to TRBJ2-7; 9 positions match TRBD2. CDR3 length equals 13 residues. V was pared by 9 bases and J by 0 bases, with 3 bases of the junction left unmatched. Germline CDR1 is MNHEY and CDR2 is SVGAGI. The CDR3 region has the DNA TGTGCCAGTGTAGCGGGGGACTCCTACGAGCAGTACTTC. It encodes CASVAGDSYEQYF.

The chain carries TRBV5-1 and TRBJ2-5; the D is unclear. Germline loops: CDR1 SGHRS, CDR2 YFSETQ. The CDR3 runs 14 residues. Deletions cut 0 bases from V and 5 bases from J, with 11 bases between. In DNA, the CDR3 is TGCGCCAGCAGCTTGGCTTGGCCCGGGGAGACCCAGTACTTC. Protein sequence: CASSLAWPGETQYF.

Written as DNA, the CDR3 is TGTGCCAGCTCACCAGCCGGGACAGGGGGTGAAGCTTTCTTT. Protein: CASSPAGTGGEAFF. The chain uses TRBV18 and TRBJ1-1; 11 nucleotides align to TRBD1. This CDR3 is 14 amino acids long. V gave up 2 bases and J gave up 7 bases; unmatched junction bases: 3. Per the germline V gene, CDR1 is KGHSH and CDR2 is LQKENI. Full variable domain (remainder filled in from reference TRBV18 and TRBJ1-1): NAGVMQNPRHLVRRRGQEARLRCSPMKGHSHVYWYRQLPEEGLKFMVYLQKENIIDESGMPKERFSAEFPKEGPSILRIQQVVRGDSAAYFCASSPAGTGGEAFFGQGTRLTVV.

V usage is TRBV4-2 and J usage is TRBJ1-3; a possible D gene is TRBD1 (5 bases). Germline CDR1 and CDR2: LGHNA and YNFKEQ. The CDR3 has 16 amino acids. Deletions cut 6 bases from V and 0 bases from J, with 15 bases between. CDR3 DNA sequence: TGTGCCAGCAGTTACAGGTCCCCGGCCTCTGGAAACACCATATATTTT. As protein: CASSYRSPASGNTIYF.

The J gene is TRBJ2-3, the V gene TRBV30, with D unclear. Trimming stripped 3 bases from V and 1 base from J, with 2 bases between. This CDR3 region has 11 residues. CDR1 is GTSNPN and CDR2 is SVGIG in the germline V gene (reference sequence). CDR3 sequence reads: CAWRGTDTQYF. Written as DNA, the CDR3 is TGTGCCTGGAGGGGCACAGATACGCAGTATTTT.

The V gene is TRBV3-1 (or the pseudogene TRBV3-2), the J gene TRBJ2-7; 7 nucleotides align to TRBD2. The CDR3 is 14 amino acids. The ends lost 1 base at V and 4 bases at J; junction bases unmatched: 4. Germline CDR1 LGHDT, CDR2 YNNKEL (reference sequence). This chain's CDR3 is CASSQGREKYEQYF. In nucleotides, the CDR3 is TGTGCCAGCAGCCAAGGGCGGGAGAAGTACGAGCAGTACTTC.

The gene calls are TRBV7-9 and TRBJ2-3, with D uncertain. V gave up 11 bases and J gave up 10 bases, with 13 bases separating them. The CDR3 has 10 residues. From germline, CDR1 is SEHNR and CDR2 FQNEAQ (reference sequence). The CDR3 protein is CARSPDAQYF. CDR3 sequence (DNA): TGTGCCCGTAGCCCCGATGCGCAGTATTTT.

The DNA of the CDR3 is TGTGCCAGCAGTCCCACAGGCTCAGATACGCAGTATTTT. Translation gives CASSPTGSDTQYF. This chain links TRBV27 with TRBJ2-3; possibly TRBD1 for D (5 bases). The CDR3 runs to 13 residues. Trimming removed 5 bases from V and 4 bases from J, with 10 bases in between. Germline loops: CDR1 MNHEY, CDR2 SMNVEV (reference sequence).

This sequence joins TRBV5-1 and TRBJ2-7, with 9 nucleotides matching TRBD2. Germline trimming cut 6 bases from V and 2 bases from J; bases unmatched to any gene: 15. Per germline, CDR1 SGHRS and CDR2 YFSETQ. The CDR3 has 17 amino acids. The CDR3 region has the DNA TGCGCCAGCACCTTTAGGGCGGGAGGGCCCGGGACCTACGAGCAGTACTTC. This encodes CASTFRAGGPGTYEQYF.